Described below is a single T cell receptor (beta chain) sequence and its context. Its specificity is not known. In the ViraFEST assay, antigen-specific CD4+ clonotypes were identified by expansion after peptide-pool stimulation. Following an approximately eleven-day culture, CD4+ T cells were purified. Testing of the vaccine recipients showed negative nucleocapsid antibodies and no prior SARS-CoV-2 infection. On day 3 and again on day 7, half the medium was replaced with IL-2 medium. The CDR3 is 14 amino acids. Trimming removed 5 bases at V and 4 bases at J, with 14 bases between. CDR1 is SEHNR and CDR2 is FQNEAQ in the germline V gene (reference sequence). Sequencing was performed with immunoSEQ multiplex PCR; in TCRdb, only in-frame clones are kept and a portion is missing. The sample contains 65,000 or so clones, approximately 76% of which appear only once. This sample is part of a study of vaccination effects on CD4 cells after COVID-19. Whole-study findings and limits: Healthy vaccinees had only 1 of 255 vaccine-induced clones cross-react with common cold coronaviruses.

Sequences were derived from CD4+ T cells from PBMCs cultured with HCoV-NL63 spike peptides, sampled before COVID-19 vaccination. The V and J genes are TRBV7-9 and TRBJ2-5, with D hard to call. The TCR comes from a human donor who received a COVID-19 vaccine. As DNA, the CDR3 is TGTGCCAGCAGCCGAAGAACTGGTCTAGAGACCCAGTACTTC. Protein sequence: CASSRRTGLETQYF.